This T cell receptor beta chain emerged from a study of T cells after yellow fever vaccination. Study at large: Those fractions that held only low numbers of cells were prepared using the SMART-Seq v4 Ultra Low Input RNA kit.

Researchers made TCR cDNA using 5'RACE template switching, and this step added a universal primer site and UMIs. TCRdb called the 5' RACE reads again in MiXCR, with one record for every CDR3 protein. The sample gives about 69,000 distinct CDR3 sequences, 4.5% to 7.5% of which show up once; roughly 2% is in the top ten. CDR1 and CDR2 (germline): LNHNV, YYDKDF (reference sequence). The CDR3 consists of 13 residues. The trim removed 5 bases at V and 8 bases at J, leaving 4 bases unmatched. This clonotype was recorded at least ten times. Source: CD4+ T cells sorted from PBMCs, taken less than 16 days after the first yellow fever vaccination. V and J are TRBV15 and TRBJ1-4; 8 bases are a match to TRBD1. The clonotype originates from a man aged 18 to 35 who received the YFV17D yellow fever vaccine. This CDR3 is CATSGQGWEKLFF. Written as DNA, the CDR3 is TGTGCCACCAGCGGACAGGGTTGGGAAAAACTGTTTTTT.